The 25 T cell receptor beta chains below all came from one sample that was sequenced in a study of cytomegalovirus exposure and HLA in healthy donors. This PCR relied on a set of 60 Vbeta primers and 13 Jbeta primers. The data were produced by immunoSEQ multiplex PCR, yet TCRdb's version contains in-frame clones alone and is incomplete. Among about 140,000 clones listed, around 80% were seen once. Sequencing used PBMCs. These TCRs come from an older woman in good health and CMV-seropositive.

The genes are TRBV5-6 and TRBJ2-7, with a weak D call TRBD2 (6 bases). CDR1 and CDR2 (germline): SGHDT, YYEEEE. Trimming removed 5 bases from V and 0 bases from J, with 9 bases in between. The CDR3 is made up of 13 amino acids. CDR3 coding DNA: TGTGCCAGCAGGCCGACTAGCTCCTACGAGCAGTACTTC. It translates to CASRPTSSYEQYF.

The rearrangement joins TRBV28 to TRBJ2-3; 7 bases line up with TRBD1. J gave up 5 bases and V 6 bases, and 11 bases lay outside the gene matches. The CDR3 spans 15 residues. Germline V gene data show CDR1 as MDHEN and CDR2 as SYDVKM. The CDR3 coding sequence is TGTGCCAGCAGACCTGGGACAGCGATGGGAGATACGCAGTATTTT. Amino acid sequence: CASRPGTAMGDTQYF.

This chain uses TRBV5-6 with TRBJ2-3; TRBD2 might be the D (6 bases). The germline V gene has CDR1 SGHDT and CDR2 YYEEEE. The CDR3 contains 15 residues. V shed 1 base and J shed 4 bases, with 13 bases lying between them. The DNA of the CDR3 is TGTGCCAGCAGCTTGTCCGGAGGGCCATCAGATACGCAGTATTTT. Translated: CASSLSGGPSDTQYF.

This clone appeared once. This chain joins TRBV7-2 and TRBJ2-7; 9 nucleotides align to TRBD2. CDR3 length: 15 amino acids. CDR1 and CDR2 (germline): SGHTA, FQGNSA. Trimming cost V 1 base and J 6 bases; bases outside gene matches: 7. DNA for the CDR3: TGTGCCAGCAGCTTAGATGGTAGCGGGGGCCTCGAGCAGTACTTC. Its protein is CASSLDGSGGLEQYF.

This sequence joins TRBV7-2 and TRBJ2-5; 8 nucleotides match TRBD1. Germline V lookup: CDR1 SGHTA, CDR2 FQGNSA. CDR3 length: 13 amino acids. With V trimmed by 5 bases and J by 11 bases, 10 bases remained unmatched. CDR3 region: CASSRGAGGPQYF. The CDR3 region has the DNA TGTGCCAGCAGCCGAGGGGCAGGGGGCCCTCAGTACTTC.

The chain uses TRBV29-1 and TRBJ2-5; D possibly corresponds to TRBD1 (6 bases). Gene TRBJ2-7 matches the end of the DNA better, so the J call may be wrong. CDR3 length: 13 amino acids. Looked up from germline, CDR1 is SQVTM and CDR2 is ANQGSEA. CDR3 region: CSVGTWDTYEQYF. In DNA, the CDR3 is TGCAGCGTTGGGACCTGGGACACATACGAGCAGTACTTC.

V usage is TRBV5-4 and J usage is TRBJ2-7; TRBD1 aligns across 8 bases. The CDR3 sequence is 14 residues long. Germline V lookup: CDR1 SGHNT, CDR2 YYREEE (reference sequence). Germline trimming cut 0 bases from V and 4 bases from J; bases unmatched to any gene: 3. The DNA of the CDR3 is TGTGCCAGCAGCTTGGGCAGGGGGCCTTACGAGCAGTACTTC. This gives the protein CASSLGRGPYEQYF. The entire variable domain, with the rest obtained from reference TRBV5-4 and TRBJ2-7, is as follows: ETGVTQSPTHLIKTRGQQVTLRCSSQSGHNTVSWYQQALGQGPQFIFQYYREEENGRGNFPPRFSGLQFPNYSSELNVNALELDDSALYLCASSLGRGPYEQYFGPGTRLTVT.

The CDR3 nucleotides are TGTGCCAGCAGCCAGGGGGAAGTGGGCTACGAGCAGTACTTC. The encoded protein is CASSQGEVGYEQYF. The rearrangement links TRBV9 to TRBJ2-7; 7 bases fit TRBD1. The CDR3 runs to 14 residues. The V segment lost 4 bases and the J segment 3 bases; nucleotides outside the gene matches: 7. Germline V gives CDR1 SGDLS, CDR2 YYNGEE. The full variable domain, completed using reference TRBV9 and TRBJ2-7, is DSGVTQTPKHLITATGQRVTLRCSPRSGDLSVYWYQQSLDQGLQFLIQYYNGEERAKGNILERFSAQQFPDLHSELNLSSLELGDSALYFCASSQGEVGYEQYFGPGTRLTVT.

The chain links TRBV27 to TRBJ1-1; D uncertain. The CDR3 spans 15 residues. Germline V CDR1 and CDR2: MNHEY, SMNVEV (reference sequence). V lost 6 bases and J lost 0, with 14 bases in between. Written as DNA, the CDR3 is TGTGCCAGCAGACCAGGAAGCCTGATGAACACTGAAGCTTTCTTT. Translating it yields CASRPGSLMNTEAFF.

The J gene is TRBJ1-5, the V gene TRBV28, with unresolved D. The germline CDR1 and CDR2 sequences are MDHEN and SYDVKM. Trimming cost V 5 bases and J 0 bases, with 14 bases left between them. The CDR3 extends over 16 amino acids. CDR3 DNA sequence: TGTGCCAGCAGTATACGGGAAATTTATAGCAATCAGCCCCAGCATTTT. This translates into CASSIREIYSNQPQHF.

J is TRBJ2-3 and V is TRBV5-1; TRBD2 agrees at 10 bases. Unmatched junction bases numbered 2, after V lost 4 bases and J lost 0 bases. The CDR3 is made up of 15 amino acids. From germline, CDR1 is SGHRS and CDR2 YFSETQ. The CDR3 reads CASSVTSGSTDTQYF. As DNA, the CDR3 is TGCGCCAGCAGCGTGACTAGCGGGAGCACAGATACGCAGTATTTT.

The V gene is TRBV10-3, the J gene TRBJ1-1, with 9 bases lining up with TRBD1. Trimming cost V 5 bases and J 4 bases; bases outside gene matches: 2. There are 13 residues in the CDR3. Germline V gene data show CDR1 as ENHRY and CDR2 as SYGVKD. Written as DNA, the CDR3 is TGTGCCATCAGTCCGGACAGGGGCACTGAAGCTTTCTTT. Protein sequence: CAISPDRGTEAFF.

The gene calls are TRBV27 and TRBJ1-5; D call uncertain. CDR1 is MNHEY, CDR2 SMNVEV, per germline (reference sequence). Trimming took 3 bases from V and 6 from J, leaving 12 bases between them. The CDR3 has 14 residues. The CDR3 reads CASSFGQAGQPQHF. The CDR3 DNA follows: TGTGCCAGCAGTTTTGGCCAAGCAGGTCAGCCCCAGCATTTT.

This clone was seen a single time. The chain carries TRBV4-2 and TRBJ2-3; 8 bases agree with TRBD2. Germline V gives CDR1 LGHNA, CDR2 YNFKEQ. With V trimmed by 8 bases and J by 3 bases, 7 bases remained unmatched. This CDR3 is 14 amino acids long. CDR3 region: CASRRAGETDTQYF. Written as DNA, the CDR3 is TGTGCCAGCCGCCGAGCGGGAGAGACAGATACGCAGTATTTT.

The genes are TRBV6-6 and TRBJ1-2; the match to TRBD1 covers 12 bases. The V segment lost 6 bases and the J segment 3 bases; nucleotides outside the gene matches: 5. Germline lookup yields CDR1 MNHNY and CDR2 SVGAGI (reference sequence). There are 15 residues in the CDR3. CDR3 nucleotide sequence: TGTGCCAGCAGAACCGGGACAGGGGGCGACTATGGCTACACCTTC. Protein: CASRTGTGGDYGYTF.

V is TRBV7-9 and J is TRBJ2-5; D unresolved. V lost 3 bases and J 5 bases, leaving 10 bases between the germline ends. Germline-derived CDR1 and CDR2 are SEHNR and FQNEAQ (reference sequence). The length of the CDR3 is 13 residues. This CDR3 reads CASSFVTPETQYF. Here the CDR3 DNA reads TGTGCCAGCAGCTTCGTAACTCCCGAGACCCAGTACTTC. The complete variable domain, with remaining parts taken from reference TRBV7-9 and TRBJ2-5, reads DTGVSQNPRHKITKRGQNVTFRCDPISEHNRLYWYRQTLGQGPEFLTYFQNEAQLEKSRLLSDRFSAERPKGSFSTLEIQRTEQGDSAMYLCASSFVTPETQYFGPGTRLLVL.

This rearrangement joins TRBV15 to TRBJ2-7, with 8 bases identical to TRBD2. Looked up from germline, CDR1 is LNHNV and CDR2 is YYDKDF (reference sequence). The CDR3 sequence is 16 residues long. Germline trimming cut 0 bases from V and 0 bases from J; bases unmatched to any gene: 4. The CDR3 loop is CATSRDSGLASYEQYF. In DNA, the CDR3 is TGTGCCACCAGCAGAGATTCCGGACTAGCCTCCTACGAGCAGTACTTC.

V is TRBV11-3 and J is TRBJ2-5, with unresolved D. V lost 5 bases and J lost 7, with 14 bases in between. The germline V gene encodes CDR1 SGHNT and CDR2 YENEEA. The CDR3 has 13 residues. The CDR3 DNA sequence: TGTGCCAGCAGCCTCGTCACCTCGGGGACCCAGTACTTC. Protein: CASSLVTSGTQYF.

Here the CDR3 DNA reads TGTGCCATCAGTGAGGGGGCGACAGGGGGCGGCTCTGGGGCCAACGTCCTGACTTTC. As protein: CAISEGATGGGSGANVLTF. This rearrangement joins TRBV10-3 to TRBJ2-6, with 10 nucleotides matching TRBD1. The CDR3 runs 19 residues. Germline V gene sequence: CDR1 ENHRY, CDR2 SYGVKD. J gave up 0 bases and V 2 bases, and 7 bases lay outside the gene matches.

The rearrangement joins TRBV28 to TRBJ1-2; 7 bases fit TRBD1. The V gene end was trimmed by 6 bases and the J gene end by 3 bases; junction bases not matched to a gene: 4. Germline CDR1 reads MDHEN; CDR2 reads SYDVKM. The CDR3 has 13 residues. Here the CDR3 reads CASRQGNDYGYTF. The CDR3 nucleotides read TGTGCCAGCAGACAGGGGAATGACTATGGCTACACCTTC.

This rearrangement joins TRBV7-2 to TRBJ2-7; tentative D call: TRBD1 (8 bases). V was pared by 3 bases and J by 7 bases, with 19 bases between. CDR1 is SGHTA, CDR2 FQGNSA, per germline. This CDR3 contains 15 residues. The CDR3 nucleotides read TGTGCCAGCAGCTTCAGGGGGCTGGGGGGGAGGGAGCAGTACTTC. Residues: CASSFRGLGGREQYF.

The chain employs TRBV18 and TRBJ1-3; D is perhaps TRBD1 (5 bases). The CDR3 runs to 16 residues. Trimming stripped 5 bases from V and 0 bases from J, with 14 bases between. Germline V CDR1 and CDR2: KGHSH, LQKENI. The DNA for the CDR3 is TGTGCCAGCTCAAGGGGACTGACGAGCTCTGGAAACACCATATATTTT. Translating it yields CASSRGLTSSGNTIYF.

This chain uses TRBV4-1 with TRBJ2-1, with a weak D call TRBD2 (6 bases). This CDR3 is 15 amino acids long. V lost 1 base to trimming and J lost 4 bases, with 11 bases between them. Germline lookup yields CDR1 MGHRA and CDR2 YSYEKL. Written as DNA, the CDR3 is TGCGCCAGCAGCCAAGGTAGCGGAGCGTACAATGAGCAGTTCTTC. It specifies CASSQGSGAYNEQFF.

This clone occurred once. This chain joins TRBV2 and TRBJ2-7; the D is unclear. The V end lost 6 bases, the J end lost 4 bases, and 7 bases lay between the germline ends. This CDR3 has 11 residues. The germline V gene has CDR1 SNHLY and CDR2 FYNNEI. The CDR3 here is CASRSFYEQYF. In nucleotides, the CDR3 is TGTGCCAGCAGAAGCTTTTACGAGCAGTACTTC.

The J gene is TRBJ2-6, the V gene TRBV27; 7 bases align to TRBD1. Germline lookup yields CDR1 MNHEY and CDR2 SMNVEV (reference sequence). The ends lost 6 bases at V and 2 bases at J; junction bases unmatched: 10. The CDR3 has 17 residues. In DNA, the CDR3 is TGTGCCAGCAGCAGAAGACAGGGTTTGGCTGGGGCCAACGTCCTGACTTTC. Encoded protein: CASSRRQGLAGANVLTF.